This TCR beta chain was identified in a study of tumor and adjacent non-tumor tissue in lung cancer. Three rounds of nested PCR, following a modified ARM-PCR protocol, produced the TCRbeta library. TCRdb passed the multiplex PCR reads through MiXCR, listing each CDR3 protein once. The table has under 95,000 distinct CDR3 sequences, around 59% seen once. The CDR3 consists of 17 residues. Germline-derived CDR1 and CDR2 are SGHDT and YYEEEE. On this clonotype: An end of the junction differs from the germline gene, which may be a read error.

The template was RNA from unsorted bulk tissue. The sequencing sample was made of lung tumor tissue. The TCR comes from a man in his 70s with non-small cell lung cancer. The rearrangement joins TRBV5-6 to TRBJ2-3; 9 bases line up with TRBD2. The CDR3 coding sequence is TGTGCCAACAGCTTAATAGCGGGGGTTATAACAGGGGATACGCAGTATTTT. This translates into CANSLIAGVITGDTQYF.